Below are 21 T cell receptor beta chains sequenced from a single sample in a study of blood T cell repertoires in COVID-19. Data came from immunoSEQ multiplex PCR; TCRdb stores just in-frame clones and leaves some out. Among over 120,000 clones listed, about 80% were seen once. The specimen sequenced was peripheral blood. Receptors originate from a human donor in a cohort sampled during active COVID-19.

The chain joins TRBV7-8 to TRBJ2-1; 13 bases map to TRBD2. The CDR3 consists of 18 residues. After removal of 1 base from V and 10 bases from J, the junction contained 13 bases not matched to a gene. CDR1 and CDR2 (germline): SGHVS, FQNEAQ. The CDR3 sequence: CASSLEVPGTSGAPEQFF. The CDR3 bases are TGTGCCAGCAGCTTAGAGGTTCCCGGGACTAGCGGGGCCCCCGAGCAGTTCTTC.

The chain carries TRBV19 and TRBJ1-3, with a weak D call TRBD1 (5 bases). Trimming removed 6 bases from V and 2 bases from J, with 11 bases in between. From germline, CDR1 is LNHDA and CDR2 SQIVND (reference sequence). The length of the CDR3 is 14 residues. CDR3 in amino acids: CASRSREAGNTIYF. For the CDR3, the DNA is TGTGCCAGTAGAAGCAGGGAAGCTGGAAACACCATATATTTT.

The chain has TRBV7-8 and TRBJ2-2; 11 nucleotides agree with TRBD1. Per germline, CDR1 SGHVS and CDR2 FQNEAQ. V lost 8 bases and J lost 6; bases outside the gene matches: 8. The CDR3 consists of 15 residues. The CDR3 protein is CASLVRTGGSGELFF. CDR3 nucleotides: TGTGCCAGCCTAGTGCGGACAGGGGGCTCCGGGGAGCTGTTTTTT.

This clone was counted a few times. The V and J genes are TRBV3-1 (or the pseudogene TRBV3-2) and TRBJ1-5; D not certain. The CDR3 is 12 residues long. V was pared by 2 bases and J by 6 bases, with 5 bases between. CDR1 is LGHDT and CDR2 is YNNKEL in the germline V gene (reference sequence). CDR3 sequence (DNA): TGTGCCAGCAGCCAAACGGGTCAGCCCCAGCATTTT. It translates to CASSQTGQPQHF.

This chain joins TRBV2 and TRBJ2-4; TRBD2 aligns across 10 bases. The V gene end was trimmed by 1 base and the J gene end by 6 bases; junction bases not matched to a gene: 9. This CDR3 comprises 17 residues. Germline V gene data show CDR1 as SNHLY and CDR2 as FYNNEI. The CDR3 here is CASSEVTAGGPGNIQYF. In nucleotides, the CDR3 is TGTGCCAGCAGTGAAGTTACAGCGGGGGGGCCCGGAAACATTCAGTACTTC.

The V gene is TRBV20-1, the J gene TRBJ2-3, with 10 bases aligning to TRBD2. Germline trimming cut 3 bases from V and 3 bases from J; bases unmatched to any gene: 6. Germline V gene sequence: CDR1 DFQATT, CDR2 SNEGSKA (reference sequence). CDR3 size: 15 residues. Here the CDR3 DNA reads TGCAGTGCTAGTATGGCTAGCGGGAGTACAGATACGCAGTATTTT. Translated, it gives CSASMASGSTDTQYF.

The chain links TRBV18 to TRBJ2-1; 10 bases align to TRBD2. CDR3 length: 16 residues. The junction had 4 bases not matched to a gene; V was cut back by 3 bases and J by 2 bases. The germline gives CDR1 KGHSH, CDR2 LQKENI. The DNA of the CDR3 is TGTGCCAGCTCACCGCCTAGCGGGAGTACCTACAATGAGCAGTTCTTC. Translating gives CASSPPSGSTYNEQFF. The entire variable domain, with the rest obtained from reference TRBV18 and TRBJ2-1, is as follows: NAGVMQNPRHLVRRRGQEARLRCSPMKGHSHVYWYRQLPEEGLKFMVYLQKENIIDESGMPKERFSAEFPKEGPSILRIQQVVRGDSAAYFCASSPPSGSTYNEQFFGPGTRLTVL.

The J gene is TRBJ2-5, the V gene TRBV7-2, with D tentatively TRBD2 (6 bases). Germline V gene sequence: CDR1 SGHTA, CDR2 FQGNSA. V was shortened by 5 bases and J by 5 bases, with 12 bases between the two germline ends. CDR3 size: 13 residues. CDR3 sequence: CASSEGRWETQYF. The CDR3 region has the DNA TGTGCCAGCAGCGAGGGGAGGTGGGAGACCCAGTACTTC. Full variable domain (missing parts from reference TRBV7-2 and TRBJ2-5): GAGVSQSPSNKVTEKGKDVELRCDPISGHTALYWYRQSLGQGLEFLIYFQGNSAPDKSGLPSDRFSAERTGGSVSTLTIQRTQQEDSAVYLCASSEGRWETQYFGPGTRLLVL.

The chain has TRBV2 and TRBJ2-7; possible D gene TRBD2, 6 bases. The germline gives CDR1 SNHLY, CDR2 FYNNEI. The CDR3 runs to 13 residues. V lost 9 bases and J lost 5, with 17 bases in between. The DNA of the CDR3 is TGTGCCAGTTGCCGAGACGGGAGTGACGAGCAGTACGTC. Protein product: CASCRDGSDEQYV.

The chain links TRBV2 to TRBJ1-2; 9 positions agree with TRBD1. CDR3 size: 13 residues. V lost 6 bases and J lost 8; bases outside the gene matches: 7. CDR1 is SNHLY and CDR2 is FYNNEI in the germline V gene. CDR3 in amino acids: CASRGDRVEGYTF. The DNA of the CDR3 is TGTGCCAGCAGGGGGGACAGGGTTGAAGGCTACACCTTC.

CDR3: CASSYQGTGNSPLHF. CDR3 sequence (DNA): TGTGCCAGCAGTTACCAGGGAACAGGGAATTCACCCCTCCACTTT. V usage is TRBV7-8 and J usage is TRBJ1-6; D may be TRBD1 (6 bases). V gave up 6 bases and J gave up 7 bases, with 16 bases separating them. Germline CDR1 is SGHVS and CDR2 is FQNEAQ. This CDR3 spans 15 amino acids.

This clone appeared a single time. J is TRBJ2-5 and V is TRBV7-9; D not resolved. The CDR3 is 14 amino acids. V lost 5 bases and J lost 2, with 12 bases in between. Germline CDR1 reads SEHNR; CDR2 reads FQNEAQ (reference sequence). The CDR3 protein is CASSPRVTQETQYF. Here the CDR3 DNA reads TGTGCCAGCAGCCCCCGGGTCACACAAGAGACCCAGTACTTC.

The DNA for the CDR3 is TGTGCCAGCAGTTTATTGAATCCGAGTGGTGAAAAACTGTTTTTT. This encodes CASSLLNPSGEKLFF. V and J are TRBV28 and TRBJ1-4, with D unclear. Germline CDR1 is MDHEN and CDR2 is SYDVKM. Trimming cost V 1 base and J 7 bases, with 13 bases left between them. The CDR3 has 15 residues. Full variable domain (missing parts from reference TRBV28 and TRBJ1-4): DVKVTQSSRYLVKRTGEKVFLECVQDMDHENMFWYRQDPGLGLRLIYFSYDVKMKEKGDIPEGYSVSREKKERFSLILESASTNQTSMYLCASSLLNPSGEKLFFGSGTQLSVL.

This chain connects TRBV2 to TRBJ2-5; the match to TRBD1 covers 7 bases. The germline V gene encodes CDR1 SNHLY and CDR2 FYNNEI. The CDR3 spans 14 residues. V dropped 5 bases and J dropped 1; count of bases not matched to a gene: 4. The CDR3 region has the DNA TGTGCCAGCAGTCCCACAGGGGTCCAAGAGACCCAGTACTTC. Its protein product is CASSPTGVQETQYF.

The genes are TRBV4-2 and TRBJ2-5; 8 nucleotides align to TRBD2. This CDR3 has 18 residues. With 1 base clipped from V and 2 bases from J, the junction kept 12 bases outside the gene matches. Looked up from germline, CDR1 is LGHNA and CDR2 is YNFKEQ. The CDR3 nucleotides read TGTGCCAGCAGCCAAGTTTTGGCGGGGGGACAATTACAAGAGACCCAGTACTTC. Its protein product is CASSQVLAGGQLQETQYF.

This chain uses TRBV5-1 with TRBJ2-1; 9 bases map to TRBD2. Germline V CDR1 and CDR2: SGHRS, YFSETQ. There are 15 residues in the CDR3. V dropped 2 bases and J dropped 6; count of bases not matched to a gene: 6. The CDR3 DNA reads TGCGCCAGCAGCTTCGGCGGGGGGGAAGGCAATGAGCAGTTCTTC. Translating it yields CASSFGGGEGNEQFF. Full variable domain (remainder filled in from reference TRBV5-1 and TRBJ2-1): KAGVTQTPRYLIKTRGQQVTLSCSPISGHRSVSWYQQTPGQGLQFLFEYFSETQRNKGNFPGRFSGRQFSNSRSEMNVSTLELGDSALYLCASSFGGGEGNEQFFGPGTRLTVL.

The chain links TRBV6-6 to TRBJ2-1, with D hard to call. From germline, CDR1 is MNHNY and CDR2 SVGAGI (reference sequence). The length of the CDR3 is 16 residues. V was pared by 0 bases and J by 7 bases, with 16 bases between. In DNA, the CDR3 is TGTGCCAGCAGTTACTCGACGGCAGGTGATGGGAATGAGCAGTTCTTC. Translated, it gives CASSYSTAGDGNEQFF.

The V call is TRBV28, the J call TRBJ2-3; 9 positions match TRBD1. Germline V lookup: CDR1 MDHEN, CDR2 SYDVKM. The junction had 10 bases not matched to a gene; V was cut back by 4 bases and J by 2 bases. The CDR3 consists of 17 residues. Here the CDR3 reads CASSSLTQGANTDTQYF. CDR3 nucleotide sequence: TGTGCCAGCAGTTCCTTGACACAGGGGGCAAACACAGATACGCAGTATTTT. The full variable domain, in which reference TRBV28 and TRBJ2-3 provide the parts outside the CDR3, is DVKVTQSSRYLVKRTGEKVFLECVQDMDHENMFWYRQDPGLGLRLIYFSYDVKMKEKGDIPEGYSVSREKKERFSLILESASTNQTSMYLCASSSLTQGANTDTQYFGPGTRLTVL.

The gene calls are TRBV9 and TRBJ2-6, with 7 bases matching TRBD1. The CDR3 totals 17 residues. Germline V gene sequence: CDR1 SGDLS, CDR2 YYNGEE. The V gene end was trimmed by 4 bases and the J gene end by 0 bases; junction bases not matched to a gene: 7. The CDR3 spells CASSFGQAHSGANVLTF. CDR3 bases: TGTGCCAGCAGCTTTGGACAGGCGCACTCTGGGGCCAACGTCCTGACTTTC. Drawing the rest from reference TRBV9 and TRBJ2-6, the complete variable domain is DSGVTQTPKHLITATGQRVTLRCSPRSGDLSVYWYQQSLDQGLQFLIQYYNGEERAKGNILERFSAQQFPDLHSELNLSSLELGDSALYFCASSFGQAHSGANVLTFGAGSRLTVL.

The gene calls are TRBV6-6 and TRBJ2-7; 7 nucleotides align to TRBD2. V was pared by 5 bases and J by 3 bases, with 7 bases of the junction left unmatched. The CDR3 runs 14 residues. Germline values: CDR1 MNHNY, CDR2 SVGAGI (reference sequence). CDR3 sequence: CASSGTSANYEQYV. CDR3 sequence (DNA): TGTGCCAGCAGTGGAACTAGCGCCAACTACGAGCAGTACGTC.

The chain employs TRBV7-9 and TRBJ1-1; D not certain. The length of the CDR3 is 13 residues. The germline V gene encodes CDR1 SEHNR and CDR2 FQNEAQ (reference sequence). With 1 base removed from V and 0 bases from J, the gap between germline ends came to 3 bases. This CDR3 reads CASSLDMNTEAFF. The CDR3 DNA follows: TGTGCCAGCAGCTTAGATATGAACACTGAAGCTTTCTTT.